The sequence of this TCR beta chain was determined in a study of T cell responses to AZD1222 COVID-19 vaccine. Overall study results and limits: The study reported that nearly half of spike-specific TCRs target unmutated variant regions.

Assay: immunoSEQ multiplex PCR; the TCRdb copy retains only in-frame clones and omits some. The sample has 150,000 to 200,000 clones, about 86% seen once. As regards this clone: Its antigen is as yet unknown.

CDR1 and CDR2 from the germline V gene are MRHNA and SNTAGT. The ends lost 6 bases at V and 2 bases at J; junction bases unmatched: 8. The CDR3 spans 15 residues. The source of this sequence is an adult in good health. The sequencing here drew on peripheral blood, taken on day 0 of AZD1222 vaccination. J is TRBJ1-2 and V is TRBV6-4, with 8 bases fitting TRBD1. Here the CDR3 reads CASSVESGGNYGYTF. For the CDR3, the DNA is TGTGCCAGCAGCGTGGAGTCAGGGGGCAACTATGGCTACACCTTC.